This T cell receptor beta chain is drawn from a study of CD4 T cells in relation to SARS-CoV-2 and coronaviruses. V dropped 5 bases and J dropped 5; count of bases not matched to a gene: 12. The germline V gene has CDR1 SGHTA and CDR2 FQGNSA. The CDR3 totals 15 residues. Concerning this clone: Its antigen is unidentified.

The repertoire was sequenced with immunoSEQ multiplex PCR; TCRdb's copy has only in-frame clones and lacks some. The table has about 36,000 clones, about three quarters seen once. The rearrangement links TRBV7-2 to TRBJ2-7; TRBD2 matches 7 bases. Input material: memory CD4+ T cells from PBMCs, cultured in vitro. This clonotype originated in an adult with COVID-19. CDR3 sequence reads: CASSPLAGVGHEQYF. The CDR3 nucleotides read TGTGCCAGCAGCCCTCTCGCGGGAGTGGGCCACGAGCAGTACTTC.